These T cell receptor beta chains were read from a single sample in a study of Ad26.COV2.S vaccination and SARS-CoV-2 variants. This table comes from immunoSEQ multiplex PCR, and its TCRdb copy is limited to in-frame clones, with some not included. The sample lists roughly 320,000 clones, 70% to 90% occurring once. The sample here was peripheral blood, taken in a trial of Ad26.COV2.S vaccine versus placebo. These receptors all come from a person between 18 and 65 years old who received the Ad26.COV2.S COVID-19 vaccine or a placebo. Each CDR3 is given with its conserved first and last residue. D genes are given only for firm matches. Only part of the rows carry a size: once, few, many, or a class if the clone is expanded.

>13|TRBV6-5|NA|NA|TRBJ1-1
CASSYDWGTEAFF
TGTGCCAGCAGTTACGATTGGGGAACTGAAGCTTTCTTT
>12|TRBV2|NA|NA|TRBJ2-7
CASSADSYEQYF
TGTGCCAGCAGCGCAGACTCCTACGAGCAGTACTTC
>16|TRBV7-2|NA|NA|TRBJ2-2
CASSLPGRANTGELFF
TGTGCCAGCAGCTTACCCGGGAGAGCGAACACCGGGGAGCTGTTTTTT
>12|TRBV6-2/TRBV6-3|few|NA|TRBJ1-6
CASSFLDSPLHF
TGTGCCAGCAGTTTCTTGGATTCACCCCTCCACTTT
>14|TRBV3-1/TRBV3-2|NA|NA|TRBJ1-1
CASSHGGPGRVSFF
TGTGCCAGCAGCCACGGGGGGCCGGGGCGTGTATCTTTCTTT
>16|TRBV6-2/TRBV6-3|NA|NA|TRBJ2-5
CASSYSILQGIETQYF
TGTGCCAGCAGTTACTCCATATTACAGGGAATAGAGACCCAGTACTTC
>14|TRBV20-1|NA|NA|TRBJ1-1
CSASLYLNGGEAFF
TGCAGTGCTAGTTTATACCTAAACGGAGGTGAAGCTTTCTTT
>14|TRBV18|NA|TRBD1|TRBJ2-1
CASSPTGKGNEQFF
TGTGCCAGCTCTCCGACAGGGAAGGGAAATGAGCAGTTCTTC
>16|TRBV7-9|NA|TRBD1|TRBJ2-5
CASSLPFGQGKETQYF
TGTGCCAGCAGCCTACCGTTCGGACAGGGGAAAGAGACCCAGTACTTC
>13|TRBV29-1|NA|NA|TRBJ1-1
CSVAGRMNTEAFF
TGCAGCGTTGCGGGCAGGATGAACACTGAAGCTTTCTTT
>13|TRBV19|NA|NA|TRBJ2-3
CASSPLASDTQYF
TGTGCCAGTAGTCCCCTGGCCTCAGATACGCAGTATTTT
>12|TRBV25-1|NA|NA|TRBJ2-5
CASSVGQETQYF
TGTGCCAGCAGTGTCGGGCAAGAGACCCAGTACTTC
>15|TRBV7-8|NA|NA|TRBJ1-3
CASSLESGRGNTIYF
TGTGCCAGCAGCTTAGAGTCTGGGAGAGGAAACACCATATATTTT
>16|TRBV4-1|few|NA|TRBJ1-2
CASSPSTGSFMNGYTF
TGCGCCAGCAGCCCGTCAACAGGGTCTTTTATGAATGGCTACACCTTC
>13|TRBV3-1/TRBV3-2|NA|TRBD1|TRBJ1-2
CASSQGTGVGYTF
TGTGCCAGCAGTCAAGGGACAGGGGTCGGCTACACCTTC
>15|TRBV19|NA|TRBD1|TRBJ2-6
CATRDSGSGANVLTF
TGTGCCACCCGGGACAGTGGCTCTGGGGCCAACGTCCTGACTTTC
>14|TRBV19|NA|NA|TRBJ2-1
CASSIEAVDNEQFF
TGTGCCAGTAGTATAGAGGCAGTTGACAATGAGCAGTTCTTC
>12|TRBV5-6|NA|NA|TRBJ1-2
CASSGVNYGYTF
TGTGCCAGCAGCGGCGTAAACTATGGCTACACCTTC
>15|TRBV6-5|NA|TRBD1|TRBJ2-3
CASSSNRGRVDTQYF
TGTGCCAGCAGTTCCAACAGGGGGCGCGTAGATACGCAGTATTTT
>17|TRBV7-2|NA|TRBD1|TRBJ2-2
CASSLGRRGRGTGELFF
TGTGCCAGCAGCTTAGGCCGCAGGGGGCGCGGCACCGGGGAGCTGTTTTTT
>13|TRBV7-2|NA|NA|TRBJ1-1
CASSFRQNTEAFF
TGTGCCAGCAGCTTCAGACAGAACACTGAAGCTTTCTTT
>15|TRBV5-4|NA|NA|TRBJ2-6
CASSPQRSGANVLTF
TGTGCCAGCAGCCCACAGAGATCCGGGGCCAACGTCCTGACTTTC
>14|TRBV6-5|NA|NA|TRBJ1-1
CASRTTGLGTEAFF
TGTGCCAGCAGGACTACAGGGCTCGGAACTGAAGCTTTCTTT
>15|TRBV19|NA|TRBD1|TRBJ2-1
CASNGDRGVYNEQFF
TGTGCCAGTAACGGGGACAGGGGGGTCTACAATGAGCAGTTCTTC
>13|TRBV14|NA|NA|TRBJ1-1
CASSQDRGTEAFF
TGTGCCAGCAGCCAAGACAGGGGCACTGAAGCTTTCTTT
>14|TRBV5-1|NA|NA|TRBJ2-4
CASSLDQEMNIQYF
TGCGCCAGCAGCTTGGACCAGGAAATGAACATTCAGTACTTC
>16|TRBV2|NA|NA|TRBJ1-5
CASKSWGAGIGQPQHF
TGTGCCAGCAAATCCTGGGGCGCCGGTATAGGTCAGCCCCAGCATTTT
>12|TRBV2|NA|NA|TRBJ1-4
CASRAANEKLFF
TGTGCCAGCAGGGCGGCTAATGAAAAACTGTTTTTT
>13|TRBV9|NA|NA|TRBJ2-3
CASSPPAIDTQYF
TGTGCCAGCAGCCCCCCCGCCATAGATACGCAGTATTTT
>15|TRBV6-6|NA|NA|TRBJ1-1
CASSRQPRGNTEAFF
TGTGCCAGCAGCCGACAGCCCCGAGGGAACACTGAAGCTTTCTTT
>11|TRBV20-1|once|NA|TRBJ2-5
CSASLGETQYF
TGCAGTGCTAGTTTGGGGGAGACCCAGTACTTC
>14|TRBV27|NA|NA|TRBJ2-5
CASSSPHGGETQYF
TGTGCCAGCAGTTCCCCTCACGGTGGGGAGACCCAGTACTTC
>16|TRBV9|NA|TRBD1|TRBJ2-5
CASSGGQGSIGETQYF
TGTGCCAGCAGCGGGGGACAGGGTTCGATCGGAGAGACCCAGTACTTC
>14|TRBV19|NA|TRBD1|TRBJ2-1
CASSTHRGTNEQFF
TGTGCCAGTAGTACCCACAGGGGAACCAATGAGCAGTTCTTC
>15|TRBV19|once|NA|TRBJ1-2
CASSIQQATNYGYTF
TGTGCCAGTAGTATTCAGCAGGCAACCAACTATGGCTACACCTTC
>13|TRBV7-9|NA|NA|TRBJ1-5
CASSLGALQPQHF
TGTGCCAGCAGCTTAGGGGCGTTACAGCCCCAGCATTTT
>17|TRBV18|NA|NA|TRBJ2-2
CASSPPWGGTNTGELFF
TGTGCCAGCTCACCACCGTGGGGTGGGACGAACACCGGGGAGCTGTTTTTT
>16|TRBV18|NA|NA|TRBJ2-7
CASSPPAKKGTYEQYF
TGTGCCAGCTCACCACCGGCGAAAAAGGGAACCTACGAGCAGTACTTC
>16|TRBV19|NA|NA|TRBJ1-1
CASSIDPRQLNTEAFF
TGTGCCAGTAGTATAGATCCGCGACAGTTGAACACTGAAGCTTTCTTT
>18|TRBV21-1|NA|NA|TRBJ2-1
CASSKDQKQGPTYNEQFF
TGTGCCAGCAGCAAAGACCAGAAACAGGGTCCAACTTACAATGAGCAGTTCTTC
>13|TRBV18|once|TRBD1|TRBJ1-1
CASSPDRDTEAFF
TGTGCCAGCTCACCAGACAGGGACACTGAAGCTTTCTTT
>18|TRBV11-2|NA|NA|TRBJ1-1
CASSLEVRTTGYITEAFF
TGTGCCAGCAGCTTAGAAGTCAGGACAACAGGCTATATAACTGAAGCTTTCTTT
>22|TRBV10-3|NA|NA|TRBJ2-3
CAISESPPLTGWSLGIPDTQYF
TGTGCCATCAGTGAGTCCCCGCCCCTGACAGGATGGAGTCTAGGTATCCCAGATACGCAGTATTTT
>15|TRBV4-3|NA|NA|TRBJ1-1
CASSQAPTVNTEAFF
TGCGCCAGCAGCCAAGCCCCGACAGTGAACACTGAAGCTTTCTTT
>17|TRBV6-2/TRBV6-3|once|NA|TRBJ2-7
CASSSGPTKKTPYEQYF
TGTGCCAGCAGTTCGGGACCGACAAAAAAAACACCCTACGAGCAGTACTTC
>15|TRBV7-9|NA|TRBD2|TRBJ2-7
CASSQAGGPGYEQYF
TGTGCCAGCAGCCAAGCGGGGGGGCCTGGCTACGAGCAGTACTTC
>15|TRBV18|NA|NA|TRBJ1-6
CASSFQGGDNSPLHF
TGTGCCAGCTCATTTCAGGGAGGGGATAATTCACCCCTCCACTTT
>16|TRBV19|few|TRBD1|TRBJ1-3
CASSNPGGISGNTIYF
TGTGCCAGTAGTAACCCAGGGGGTATCTCTGGAAACACCATATATTTT
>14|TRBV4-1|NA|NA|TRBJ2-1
CASRQGGSYNEQFF
TGCGCCAGCAGACAAGGGGGGTCCTACAATGAGCAGTTCTTC
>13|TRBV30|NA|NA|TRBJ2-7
CAWSTGHPYEQYF
TGTGCCTGGAGTACGGGACACCCCTACGAGCAGTACTTC